This T cell receptor (beta chain) was documented in a study of T-cell reconstitution after alpha-beta-depleted transplantation in children. Only a few counts were recorded for this clonotype. The antigen is undetermined. Preparation of the TCRbeta library involved a method that used unique molecular identifiers. TCRdb reprocessed the PCR reads via MiXCR and lists one record per CDR3 protein. The table shows roughly 240,000 distinct CDR3 sequences, with 6.5% to 9% occurring only once. Whole-study findings and limits: The origin of high day-60 TCRbeta diversity in some patients lay in surviving recipient T cells and thymic progenitors. One year after transplant, T-cell counts and diversity came mostly from newly produced T cells.

This CDR3 comprises 14 residues. Germline assignment: CDR1 SGHVS and CDR2 FQNEAQ. V was clipped by 3 bases and J by 1 base, with 6 bases between them. Sample: PBMCs, mostly from graft donor cells, taken 180 days after TCRalphabeta/CD19-depleted stem cell transplant. The origin of this receptor is a male patient younger than 18 who had a stem cell transplant for acute lymphoblastic leukemia, so the T cells may come from the graft donor. The chain uses TRBV7-8 and TRBJ1-4, with D possibly TRBD1 on 5 matching bases. The DNA of the CDR3 is TGTGCCAGCAGCTTCGGGGGAACTAATGAAAAACTGTTTTTT. As protein: CASSFGGTNEKLFF.